The rows below give T cell receptor beta chains drawn from one sample of a study of vaccination and CD4 T cells after COVID-19. Which antigens these TCRs recognize remains unknown. TCRdb re-derived calls from the PCR reads in MiXCR, one entry per CDR3 protein. The sample has around 12,000 distinct CDR3 sequences; about three fifths are singletons. The sequencing sample was made of CD4+ T cells from blood, cultured in vitro. All receptors come from a human donor who had recovered from COVID-19. Both conserved end residues are part of each CDR3. The order of the fields is J gene, D gene, clone size, V gene, CDR3 DNA, CDR3 protein. The D gene is left open where the match is weak. Not all rows give a size; the values are once, few, many and, for expanded clones, a class.

J gene: TRBJ2-2
D gene: .
clone size: few
V gene: TRBV20-1
CDR3 DNA: TGCAGTGCCAAAAGAGGGCATCCAGAGGTTGGGGAGCTGTTTTTT
CDR3 protein: CSAKRGHPEVGELFF

J gene: TRBJ2-7
D gene: .
clone size: .
V gene: TRBV6-5
CDR3 DNA: TGTGCCAGCAGTTTATCAATTGTCAACTACGAGCAGTACTTC
CDR3 protein: CASSLSIVNYEQYF

J gene: TRBJ2-3
D gene: TRBD2
clone size: .
V gene: TRBV7-9
CDR3 DNA: TGTGCCAGCAGACCCGGACTAGCGGGAATGGATACGCAGTATTTT
CDR3 protein: CASRPGLAGMDTQYF

J gene: TRBJ2-2
D gene: TRBD2
clone size: .
V gene: TRBV30
CDR3 DNA: TGTGCCCGGGAGGGGCTAGCGGGGCGCACCGGGGAGCTGTTTTTT
CDR3 protein: CAREGLAGRTGELFF

J gene: TRBJ2-3
D gene: TRBD2
clone size: .
V gene: TRBV20-1
CDR3 DNA: TGCAGTGCTAGATCGCCCACTAGCGGTAGCACAGATACGCAGTATTTT
CDR3 protein: CSARSPTSGSTDTQYF

J gene: TRBJ1-2
D gene: .
clone size: once
V gene: TRBV12-3/TRBV12-4
CDR3 DNA: TGTGCCAGCAGTCGGACGGTCGGGTATGGCTACACCTTC
CDR3 protein: CASSRTVGYGYTF

J gene: TRBJ1-1
D gene: .
clone size: once
V gene: TRBV7-2
CDR3 DNA: TGTGCCAGCAGCTTAGAAGGGGTCGGGTACACTGAAGCTTTCTTT
CDR3 protein: CASSLEGVGYTEAFF

J gene: TRBJ1-1
D gene: .
clone size: .
V gene: TRBV6-1
CDR3 DNA: TGTGCCAGCAGGAAAGGGGGGGATACTGAAGCTTTCTTT
CDR3 protein: CASRKGGDTEAFF

J gene: TRBJ1-6
D gene: .
clone size: .
V gene: TRBV7-8
CDR3 DNA: TGTGCCAGCAGCATCCAAGCGGGGGGCGCTGGATCACCCCTCCACTTT
CDR3 protein: CASSIQAGGAGSPLHF

J gene: TRBJ2-3
D gene: TRBD2
clone size: .
V gene: TRBV2
CDR3 DNA: TGTGCCAGCTCGTACGGGACTAGCGGGAGGATCACAGATACGCAGTATTTT
CDR3 protein: CASSYGTSGRITDTQYF

J gene: TRBJ2-1
D gene: TRBD2
clone size: .
V gene: TRBV27
CDR3 DNA: TGTGCCAGCAGACGGACTAGCGGGAGAGGTGAGCAGTTCTTC
CDR3 protein: CASRRTSGRGEQFF

J gene: TRBJ1-6
D gene: .
clone size: .
V gene: TRBV20-1
CDR3 DNA: TGCAGTGCTAGAGATCTGGAATCACCCCTCCACTTT
CDR3 protein: CSARDLESPLHF

J gene: TRBJ2-7
D gene: .
clone size: .
V gene: TRBV5-1
CDR3 DNA: TGCGCCAGCAGCTCCTCGGGACCGCCCTACGAGCAGTACTTC
CDR3 protein: CASSSSGPPYEQYF

J gene: TRBJ1-3
D gene: TRBD1
clone size: .
V gene: TRBV20-1
CDR3 DNA: TGCAGTGCAGGGACAGGGGGCGTCGGAAACACCATATATTTT
CDR3 protein: CSAGTGGVGNTIYF

J gene: TRBJ1-5
D gene: .
clone size: .
V gene: TRBV20-1
CDR3 DNA: TGCAGTGCTAGAGAAGACATCGACCAGCCCCAGCATTTT
CDR3 protein: CSAREDIDQPQHF

J gene: TRBJ1-3
D gene: TRBD1
clone size: .
V gene: TRBV28
CDR3 DNA: TGTGCCAGCAGTTTGGGGACAGCTGGAAACACCATATATTTT
CDR3 protein: CASSLGTAGNTIYF

J gene: TRBJ1-2
D gene: .
clone size: .
V gene: TRBV3-1
CDR3 DNA: TGTGCCAGCAGCCCGGCCGGGGCTGGCTATGGCTACACCTTC
CDR3 protein: CASSPAGAGYGYTF

J gene: TRBJ2-2
D gene: TRBD1
clone size: .
V gene: TRBV19
CDR3 DNA: TGTGCCAGTAGTTCCGGACAGGGAGTCGGGGAGCTGTTTTTT
CDR3 protein: CASSSGQGVGELFF

J gene: TRBJ2-2
D gene: .
clone size: .
V gene: TRBV19
CDR3 DNA: TGTGCCAGTAGTATCGAACGACAGGCCGGGGAGCTGTTTTTT
CDR3 protein: CASSIERQAGELFF

J gene: TRBJ1-2
D gene: TRBD1
clone size: .
V gene: TRBV20-1
CDR3 DNA: TGCAGTGCTAGTCCGGGACAGACGTCTCTCGGCTACACCTTC
CDR3 protein: CSASPGQTSLGYTF

J gene: TRBJ1-5
D gene: .
clone size: few
V gene: TRBV12-3/TRBV12-4
CDR3 DNA: TGTGCCAGCAGTTTCTCCAACCATCTTAGCAATCAGCCCCAGCATTTT
CDR3 protein: CASSFSNHLSNQPQHF

J gene: TRBJ2-1
D gene: .
clone size: .
V gene: TRBV7-2
CDR3 DNA: TGTGCCAGCAGCTTATCCCACGGGAATGAGCAGTTCTTC
CDR3 protein: CASSLSHGNEQFF

J gene: TRBJ1-3
D gene: .
clone size: .
V gene: TRBV12-3/TRBV12-4
CDR3 DNA: TGTGCCAGCAGTTTAAACGGCGTTAACTCTGGAAACACCATATATTTT
CDR3 protein: CASSLNGVNSGNTIYF

J gene: TRBJ1-5
D gene: TRBD1
clone size: few
V gene: TRBV19
CDR3 DNA: TGTGCCAGTAGTCTACCCGACAGGGACAATCAGCCCCAGCATTTT
CDR3 protein: CASSLPDRDNQPQHF

J gene: TRBJ1-4
D gene: .
clone size: .
V gene: TRBV15
CDR3 DNA: TGTGCCACCAGCGGAAAAGGACACCCGAATGAAAAACTGTTTTTT
CDR3 protein: CATSGKGHPNEKLFF

J gene: TRBJ2-3
D gene: TRBD1
clone size: .
V gene: TRBV11-1
CDR3 DNA: TGTGCCAGCAGCTCCTCTCAGGGGGCGGTAGATACGCAGTATTTT
CDR3 protein: CASSSSQGAVDTQYF

J gene: TRBJ1-2
D gene: .
clone size: once
V gene: TRBV20-1
CDR3 DNA: TGCAGTGCCCGCGTACGGTTTGGAGGCTACACCTTC
CDR3 protein: CSARVRFGGYTF

J gene: TRBJ2-1
D gene: TRBD1
clone size: .
V gene: TRBV23-1
CDR3 DNA: TGCGCCAGCAGTCGCCTTGTGGGGACAGACTACAATGAGCAGTTCTTC
CDR3 protein: CASSRLVGTDYNEQFF

J gene: TRBJ2-7
D gene: TRBD1
clone size: .
V gene: TRBV30
CDR3 DNA: TGTGCCTGGAGTGTAAGCTCCTGGGGCAGGGGGCCTTACGAGCAGTACTTC
CDR3 protein: CAWSVSSWGRGPYEQYF

J gene: TRBJ2-3
D gene: .
clone size: .
V gene: TRBV24-1
CDR3 DNA: TGTGCCACCAGTGGTCCGGGGTCTAGCACAGATACGCAGTATTTT
CDR3 protein: CATSGPGSSTDTQYF

J gene: TRBJ2-7
D gene: .
clone size: .
V gene: TRBV28
CDR3 DNA: TGTGCCAGCAGAGTAATGGGACGGACCTACGAGCAGTACTTC
CDR3 protein: CASRVMGRTYEQYF

J gene: TRBJ2-3
D gene: .
clone size: .
V gene: TRBV20-1
CDR3 DNA: TGCAGTGCAAAAGAGGCCCGGGAGCGGACGCATACGCAGTATTTT
CDR3 protein: CSAKEARERTHTQYF

J gene: TRBJ2-4
D gene: .
clone size: .
V gene: TRBV7-2
CDR3 DNA: TGTGCCAGCAGCTTAGAGGGTACGGTGGGAAACATTCAGTACTTC
CDR3 protein: CASSLEGTVGNIQYF

J gene: TRBJ2-7
D gene: TRBD2
clone size: .
V gene: TRBV5-1
CDR3 DNA: TGCGCCAGCAGCCCAGCTAGCGGGAGTCCCTACGAGCAGTACTTC
CDR3 protein: CASSPASGSPYEQYF

J gene: TRBJ1-2
D gene: .
clone size: .
V gene: TRBV7-9
CDR3 DNA: TGTGCCAGCAGCTTAGATCTGGGGCTTAGCTACACCTTC
CDR3 protein: CASSLDLGLSYTF

J gene: TRBJ2-3
D gene: TRBD1
clone size: .
V gene: TRBV30
CDR3 DNA: TGTGCCTGGAGTAGAGACAGGGTCACGCAGTATTTT
CDR3 protein: CAWSRDRVTQYF

J gene: TRBJ2-3
D gene: TRBD1
clone size: .
V gene: TRBV28
CDR3 DNA: TGTGCCAGCAGCAGCGGGACAGGGGGCACAGATACGCAGTATTTT
CDR3 protein: CASSSGTGGTDTQYF

J gene: TRBJ1-6
D gene: TRBD1
clone size: medium-sized
V gene: TRBV6-1
CDR3 DNA: TGTGCCAGCAGATCAGGGGGAGAAAATTCACCCCTCCACTTT
CDR3 protein: CASRSGGENSPLHF

J gene: TRBJ1-1
D gene: TRBD1
clone size: few
V gene: TRBV7-8
CDR3 DNA: TGTGCCAGCAGCCCTCACAGGGGGCGAGACACTGAAGCTTTCTTT
CDR3 protein: CASSPHRGRDTEAFF

J gene: TRBJ2-3
D gene: .
clone size: .
V gene: TRBV6-2/TRBV6-3
CDR3 DNA: TGTGCCAGCGTGGATAGGGGCGGTGGGGTCGATACGCAGTATTTT
CDR3 protein: CASVDRGGGVDTQYF

J gene: TRBJ2-7
D gene: .
clone size: .
V gene: TRBV18
CDR3 DNA: TGTGCCAGCTCACCTCGCGTGAGGGACGAGCAGTACTTC
CDR3 protein: CASSPRVRDEQYF

J gene: TRBJ2-5
D gene: TRBD2
clone size: few
V gene: TRBV20-1
CDR3 DNA: TGCAGTGCTAGAGCGTTCCGACTAGCAGCACAAGAGACCCAGTACTTC
CDR3 protein: CSARAFRLAAQETQYF

J gene: TRBJ2-2
D gene: TRBD2
clone size: .
V gene: TRBV4-2
CDR3 DNA: TGTGCCAGCAGCCAAGTGACTAGCGGGAGGAACACCGGGGAGCTGTTTTTT
CDR3 protein: CASSQVTSGRNTGELFF

J gene: TRBJ2-1
D gene: TRBD1
clone size: .
V gene: TRBV28
CDR3 DNA: TGTGCCAGCAGTTCCCCGGGACAGGGTTACAATGAGCAGTTCTTC
CDR3 protein: CASSSPGQGYNEQFF

J gene: TRBJ2-7
D gene: .
clone size: .
V gene: TRBV20-1
CDR3 DNA: TGCAGTGCTAGATGGGCAGGGGGGGGCGAGCAGTACTTC
CDR3 protein: CSARWAGGGEQYF

J gene: TRBJ2-2
D gene: TRBD2
clone size: .
V gene: TRBV10-3
CDR3 DNA: TGTGCCATCGAGCGGGAGAGGAACACCGGGGAGCTGTTTTTT
CDR3 protein: CAIERERNTGELFF

J gene: TRBJ1-4
D gene: .
clone size: .
V gene: TRBV20-1
CDR3 DNA: TGCAGTGCTCCTCGCAGGGCTAATGAAAAACTGTTTTTT
CDR3 protein: CSAPRRANEKLFF

J gene: TRBJ1-6
D gene: TRBD1
clone size: few
V gene: TRBV27
CDR3 DNA: TGTGCCAGCGGACAGGGTTTTTCACCCCTCCACTTT
CDR3 protein: CASGQGFSPLHF

J gene: TRBJ1-2
D gene: TRBD1
clone size: .
V gene: TRBV6-2/TRBV6-3
CDR3 DNA: TGTGCCAGCTTAGCCGATGGGACAGTTCGGGGCTACACCTTC
CDR3 protein: CASLADGTVRGYTF

J gene: TRBJ1-2
D gene: TRBD1
clone size: once
V gene: TRBV12-3/TRBV12-4
CDR3 DNA: TGTGCCAGCAGTCGGAGACAGGGGGCATGGGGCTACACCTTC
CDR3 protein: CASSRRQGAWGYTF

J gene: TRBJ2-2
D gene: .
clone size: few
V gene: TRBV7-3
CDR3 DNA: TGTGCCAGCAGCTTGCTACCCACCGGGGAGCTGTTTTTT
CDR3 protein: CASSLLPTGELFF

J gene: TRBJ2-3
D gene: TRBD1
clone size: .
V gene: TRBV7-9
CDR3 DNA: TGTGCCAGCAGCCCGACAGGGGACACAGATACGCAGTATTTT
CDR3 protein: CASSPTGDTDTQYF

J gene: TRBJ1-2
D gene: .
clone size: .
V gene: TRBV30
CDR3 DNA: TGTGCCTGGAGTTCGCGGTACTATGGCTACACCTTC
CDR3 protein: CAWSSRYYGYTF

J gene: TRBJ2-7
D gene: .
clone size: .
V gene: TRBV6-1
CDR3 DNA: TGTGCCAGCAGTCCTAGGGTAGCCGCCTACGAGCAGTACTTC
CDR3 protein: CASSPRVAAYEQYF

J gene: TRBJ2-1
D gene: .
clone size: .
V gene: TRBV10-3
CDR3 DNA: TGTGCCATCAGTGAGTCAGTGGAGTTGGGCTCCTACAATGAGCAGTTCTTC
CDR3 protein: CAISESVELGSYNEQFF

J gene: TRBJ2-1
D gene: TRBD2
clone size: .
V gene: TRBV12-3/TRBV12-4
CDR3 DNA: TGTGCCAGCAGTGAACGGACTAGCGGGACTTACTACAATGAGCAGTTCTTC
CDR3 protein: CASSERTSGTYYNEQFF

J gene: TRBJ1-3
D gene: .
clone size: .
V gene: TRBV7-2
CDR3 DNA: TGTGCCAGCGCTAAGGGAAACACCATATATTTT
CDR3 protein: CASAKGNTIYF

J gene: TRBJ1-5
D gene: TRBD1
clone size: .
V gene: TRBV6-2/TRBV6-3
CDR3 DNA: TGTGCCAGCAGTAAGAACAGGGGTCAGCCCCAGCATTTT
CDR3 protein: CASSKNRGQPQHF

J gene: TRBJ2-3
D gene: TRBD1
clone size: .
V gene: TRBV10-3
CDR3 DNA: TGTGCCATCAGTACTACAGGGGGCACAGATACGCAGTATTTT
CDR3 protein: CAISTTGGTDTQYF

J gene: TRBJ2-1
D gene: TRBD2
clone size: .
V gene: TRBV12-3/TRBV12-4
CDR3 DNA: TGTGCCAGCAATGCGGGGGGAGGGGAGGATGAGCAGTTCTTC
CDR3 protein: CASNAGGGEDEQFF